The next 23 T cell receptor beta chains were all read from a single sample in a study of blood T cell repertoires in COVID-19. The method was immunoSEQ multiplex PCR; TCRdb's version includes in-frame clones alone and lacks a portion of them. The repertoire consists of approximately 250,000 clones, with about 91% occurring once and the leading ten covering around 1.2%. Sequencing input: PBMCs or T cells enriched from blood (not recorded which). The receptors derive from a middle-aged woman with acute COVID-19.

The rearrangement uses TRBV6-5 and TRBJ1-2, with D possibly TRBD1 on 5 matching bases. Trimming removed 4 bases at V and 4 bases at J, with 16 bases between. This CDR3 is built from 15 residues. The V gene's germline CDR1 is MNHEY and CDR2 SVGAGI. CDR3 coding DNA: TGTGCCAGCAGTTTATCTAAGGGGTATGGCTATGGCTACACCTTC. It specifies CASSLSKGYGYGYTF.

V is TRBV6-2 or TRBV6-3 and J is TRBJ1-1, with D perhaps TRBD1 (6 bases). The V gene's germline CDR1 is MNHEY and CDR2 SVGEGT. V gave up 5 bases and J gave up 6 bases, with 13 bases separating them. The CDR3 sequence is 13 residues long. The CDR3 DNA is TGTGCCAGCAGTCTCAGGGGTGGGTCTGAAGCTTTCTTT. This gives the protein CASSLRGGSEAFF.

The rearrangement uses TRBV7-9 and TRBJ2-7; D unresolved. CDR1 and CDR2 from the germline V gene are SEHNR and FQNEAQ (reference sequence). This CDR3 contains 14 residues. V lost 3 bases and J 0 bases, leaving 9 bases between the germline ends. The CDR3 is CASSLVGGSYEQYF. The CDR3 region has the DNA TGTGCCAGCAGCTTGGTCGGCGGCTCCTACGAGCAGTACTTC.

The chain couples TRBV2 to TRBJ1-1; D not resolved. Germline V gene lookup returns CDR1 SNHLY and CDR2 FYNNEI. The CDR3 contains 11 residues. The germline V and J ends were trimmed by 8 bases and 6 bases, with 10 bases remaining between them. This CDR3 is CASEVLAEAFF. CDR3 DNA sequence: TGTGCCAGCGAGGTCCTGGCTGAAGCTTTCTTT.

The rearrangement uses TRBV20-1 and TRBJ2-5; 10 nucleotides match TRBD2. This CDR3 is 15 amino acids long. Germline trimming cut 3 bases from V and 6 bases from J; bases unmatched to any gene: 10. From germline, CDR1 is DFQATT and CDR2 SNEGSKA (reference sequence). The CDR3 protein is CSASTSGISGQTQYF. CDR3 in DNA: TGCAGTGCTAGTACTAGCGGGATCTCCGGACAGACCCAGTACTTC.

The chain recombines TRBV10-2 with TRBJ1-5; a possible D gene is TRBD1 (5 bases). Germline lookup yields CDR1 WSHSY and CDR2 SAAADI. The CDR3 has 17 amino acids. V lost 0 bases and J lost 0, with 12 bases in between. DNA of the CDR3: TGCGCCAGCAGTGAGTCCCTGGGGCAGACTAGCAATCAGCCCCAGCATTTT. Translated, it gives CASSESLGQTSNQPQHF.

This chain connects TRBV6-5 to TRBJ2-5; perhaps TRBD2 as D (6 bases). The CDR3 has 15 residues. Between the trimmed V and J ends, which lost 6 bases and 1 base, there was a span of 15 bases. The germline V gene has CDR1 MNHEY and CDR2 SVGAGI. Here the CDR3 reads CASRTLPGLQETQYF. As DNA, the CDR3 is TGTGCCAGCAGAACACTACCGGGACTCCAAGAGACCCAGTACTTC.

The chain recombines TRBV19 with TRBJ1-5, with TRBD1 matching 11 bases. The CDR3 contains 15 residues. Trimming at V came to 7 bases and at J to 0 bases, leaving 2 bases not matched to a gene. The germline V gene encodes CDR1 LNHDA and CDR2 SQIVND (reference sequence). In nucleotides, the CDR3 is TGTGCCAGTACCGGGACAGGGGGTAGCAATCAGCCCCAGCATTTT. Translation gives CASTGTGGSNQPQHF.

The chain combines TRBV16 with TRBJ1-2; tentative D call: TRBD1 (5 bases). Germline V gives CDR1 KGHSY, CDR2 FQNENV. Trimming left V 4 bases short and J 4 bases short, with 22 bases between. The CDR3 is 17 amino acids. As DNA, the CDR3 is TGTGCCAGCAGCCTATCTGGGGTCAGGGTGCGTTCCTATGGCTACACCTTC. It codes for CASSLSGVRVRSYGYTF.

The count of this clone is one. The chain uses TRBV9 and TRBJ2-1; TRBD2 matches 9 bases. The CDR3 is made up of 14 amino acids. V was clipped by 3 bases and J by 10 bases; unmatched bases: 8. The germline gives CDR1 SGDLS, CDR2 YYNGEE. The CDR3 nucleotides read TGTGCCAGCAGCGCTAGCGGGACCCCGGGGGAGCAGTTCTTC. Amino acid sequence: CASSASGTPGEQFF.

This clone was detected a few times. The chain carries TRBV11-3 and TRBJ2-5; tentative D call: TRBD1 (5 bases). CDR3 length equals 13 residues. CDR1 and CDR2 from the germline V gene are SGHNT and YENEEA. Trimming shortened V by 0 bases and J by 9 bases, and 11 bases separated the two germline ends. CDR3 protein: CASSLDMGQAQYF. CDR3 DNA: TGTGCCAGCAGCTTAGATATGGGGCAAGCCCAGTACTTC.

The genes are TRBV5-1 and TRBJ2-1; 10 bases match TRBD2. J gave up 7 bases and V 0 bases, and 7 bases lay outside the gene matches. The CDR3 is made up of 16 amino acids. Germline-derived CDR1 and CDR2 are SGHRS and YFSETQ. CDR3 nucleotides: TGCGCCAGCAGCTTGGACGGGACTAGCGTTCTAAATGAGCAGTTCTTC. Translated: CASSLDGTSVLNEQFF.

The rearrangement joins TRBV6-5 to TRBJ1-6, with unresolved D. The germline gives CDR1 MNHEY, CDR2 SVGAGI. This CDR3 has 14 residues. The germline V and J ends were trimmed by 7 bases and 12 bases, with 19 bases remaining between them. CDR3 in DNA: TGTGCCAGCACCGAGCCGACACTTTCGGAACCCCTCCACTTT. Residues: CASTEPTLSEPLHF.

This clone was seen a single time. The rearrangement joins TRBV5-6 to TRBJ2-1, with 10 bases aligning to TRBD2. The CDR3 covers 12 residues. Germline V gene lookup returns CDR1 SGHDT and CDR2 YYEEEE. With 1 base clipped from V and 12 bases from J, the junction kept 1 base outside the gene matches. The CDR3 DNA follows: TGTGCCAGCAGCTTGAGGACTAGCGGGCAGTTCTTC. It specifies CASSLRTSGQFF.

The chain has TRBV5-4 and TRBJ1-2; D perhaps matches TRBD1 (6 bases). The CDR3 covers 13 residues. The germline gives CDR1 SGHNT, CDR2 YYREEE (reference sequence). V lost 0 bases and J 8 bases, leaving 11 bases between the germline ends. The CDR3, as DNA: TGTGCCAGCAGCTTGGCAGGGGAGGGGGGCTACACCTTC. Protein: CASSLAGEGGYTF.

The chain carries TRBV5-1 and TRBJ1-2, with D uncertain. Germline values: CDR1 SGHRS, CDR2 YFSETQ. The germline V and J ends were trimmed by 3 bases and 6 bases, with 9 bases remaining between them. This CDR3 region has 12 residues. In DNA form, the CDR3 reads TGCGCCAGCAGCTGGCAGGAAGATGGCTACACCTTC. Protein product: CASSWQEDGYTF. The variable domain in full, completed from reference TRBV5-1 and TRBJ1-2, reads KAGVTQTPRYLIKTRGQQVTLSCSPISGHRSVSWYQQTPGQGLQFLFEYFSETQRNKGNFPGRFSGRQFSNSRSEMNVSTLELGDSALYLCASSWQEDGYTFGSGTRLTVV.

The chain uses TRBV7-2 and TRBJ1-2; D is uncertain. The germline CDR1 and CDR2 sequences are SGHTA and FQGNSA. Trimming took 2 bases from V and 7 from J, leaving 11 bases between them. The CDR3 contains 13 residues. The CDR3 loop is CASSLTSFSGYTF. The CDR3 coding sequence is TGTGCCAGCAGCTTAACTTCTTTTAGTGGCTACACCTTC. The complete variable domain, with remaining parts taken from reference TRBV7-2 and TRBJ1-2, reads GAGVSQSPSNKVTEKGKDVELRCDPISGHTALYWYRQSLGQGLEFLIYFQGNSAPDKSGLPSDRFSAERTGGSVSTLTIQRTQQEDSAVYLCASSLTSFSGYTFGSGTRLTVV.

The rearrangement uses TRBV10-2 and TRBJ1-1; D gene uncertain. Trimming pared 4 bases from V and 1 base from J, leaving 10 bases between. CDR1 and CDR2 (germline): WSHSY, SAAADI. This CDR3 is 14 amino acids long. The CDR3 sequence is CASSARVGNTEAFF. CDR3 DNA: TGCGCCAGCAGTGCCCGGGTCGGGAACACTGAAGCTTTCTTT.

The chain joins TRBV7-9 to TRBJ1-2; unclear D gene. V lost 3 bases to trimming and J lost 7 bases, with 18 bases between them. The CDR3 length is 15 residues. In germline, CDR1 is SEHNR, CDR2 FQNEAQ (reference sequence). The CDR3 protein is CASSFFADSPSGYTF. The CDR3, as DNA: TGTGCCAGCAGCTTTTTTGCGGATTCCCCCTCTGGCTACACCTTC.

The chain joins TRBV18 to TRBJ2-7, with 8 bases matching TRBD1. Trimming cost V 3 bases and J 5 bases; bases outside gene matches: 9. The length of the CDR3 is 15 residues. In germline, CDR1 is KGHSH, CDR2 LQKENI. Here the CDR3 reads CASSPTTGAGDEQYF. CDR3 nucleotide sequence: TGTGCCAGCTCACCTACGACAGGGGCAGGGGACGAGCAGTACTTC.

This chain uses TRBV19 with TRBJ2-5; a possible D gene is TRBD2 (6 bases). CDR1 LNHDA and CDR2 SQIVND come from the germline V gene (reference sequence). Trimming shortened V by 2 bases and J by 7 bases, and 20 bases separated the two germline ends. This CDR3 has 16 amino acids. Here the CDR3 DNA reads TGTGCCAGTAGTATAAGAAGCGGAACAGGTAGCGGGACCCAGTACTTC. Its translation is CASSIRSGTGSGTQYF.

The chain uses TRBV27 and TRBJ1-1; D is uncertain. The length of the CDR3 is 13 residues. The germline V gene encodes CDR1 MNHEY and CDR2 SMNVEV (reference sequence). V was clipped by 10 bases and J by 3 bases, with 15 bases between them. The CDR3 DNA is TGTGCCACCACCCGGAGCGGCGACACTGAAGCTTTCTTT. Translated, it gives CATTRSGDTEAFF.

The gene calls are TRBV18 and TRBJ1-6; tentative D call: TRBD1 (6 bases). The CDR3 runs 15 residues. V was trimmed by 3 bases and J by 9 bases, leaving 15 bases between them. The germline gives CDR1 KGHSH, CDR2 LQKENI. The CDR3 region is CASSPVQGTGSPLHF. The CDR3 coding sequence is TGTGCCAGCTCACCCGTTCAGGGGACGGGTTCACCCCTCCACTTT.